The 10 T cell receptor beta chains presented below share a single source sample, sequenced in a study of T cell responses to AZD1222 COVID-19 vaccine. TCRdb's copy holds only in-frame clones and misses some; the assay was immunoSEQ multiplex PCR. The sample has 140,000 to 150,000 clones; 70% to 90% are singletons. The sequenced sample was peripheral blood, obtained on day 0 of AZD1222 vaccination. Receptors were obtained from an adult in good health.

V gene TRBV5-6 combines with J gene TRBJ1-1; D is ambiguous. The CDR3 totals 13 residues. V dropped 3 bases and J dropped 1 base, with 7 bases sitting between them. Germline V gives CDR1 SGHDT, CDR2 YYEEEE. Here the CDR3 reads CASSSTENTEAFF. The CDR3 region has the DNA TGTGCCAGCAGCTCGACGGAGAACACTGAAGCTTTCTTT.

The V gene is TRBV19, the J gene TRBJ1-3; D unresolved. Germline lookup yields CDR1 LNHDA and CDR2 SQIVND (reference sequence). The CDR3 extends over 16 amino acids. V was shortened by 3 bases and J by 0 bases, with 12 bases between the two germline ends. CDR3 residues: CASSIRPDSSGNTIYF. DNA for the CDR3: TGTGCCAGTAGTATCAGGCCGGATAGCTCTGGAAACACCATATATTTT.

The chain couples TRBV18 to TRBJ2-1; D is perhaps TRBD2 (6 bases). CDR3 length: 15 residues. CDR1 is KGHSH and CDR2 is LQKENI in the germline V gene. V was trimmed by 3 bases and J by 0 bases, leaving 9 bases between them. The CDR3 DNA reads as TGTGCCAGCTCACCGGGGACTTTCTCCTACAATGAGCAGTTCTTC. Protein sequence: CASSPGTFSYNEQFF.

This clone has only one observation. The chain is built from TRBV11-1 and TRBJ2-2; D is possibly TRBD2 (6 bases). Trimming removed 3 bases from V and 6 bases from J, with 14 bases in between. The CDR3 covers 15 residues. Looked up from germline, CDR1 is SGHAT and CDR2 is FQDESV (reference sequence). The CDR3 region is CASSFGGWEAGELFF. Written as DNA, the CDR3 is TGTGCCAGCAGCTTCGGGGGTTGGGAGGCCGGGGAGCTGTTTTTT.

Only a few counts were recorded for this clone. The chain combines TRBV5-1 with TRBJ1-1; D perhaps matches TRBD1 (5 bases). The CDR3 is 16 amino acids. Germline V gives CDR1 SGHRS, CDR2 YFSETQ. Trimming pared 4 bases from V and 1 base from J, leaving 17 bases between. The CDR3 nucleotides read TGCGCCAGCAGCCACGAATTGCAGGGCTCGAACACTGAAGCTTTCTTT. Protein: CASSHELQGSNTEAFF.

The chain couples TRBV6-5 to TRBJ2-7; D gene uncertain. The CDR3 is 13 amino acids. The V and J ends lost 6 bases and 3 bases respectively, with 12 bases between them. Germline V CDR1 and CDR2: MNHEY, SVGAGI. The CDR3 is CASRSPVVYEQYF. The DNA for the CDR3 is TGTGCCAGCAGGAGCCCGGTGGTCTACGAGCAGTACTTC.

V gene TRBV19 combines with J gene TRBJ1-1; 8 positions agree with TRBD1. The CDR3 contains 15 residues. Germline assignment: CDR1 LNHDA and CDR2 SQIVND (reference sequence). After removal of 4 bases from V and 6 bases from J, the junction contained 10 bases not matched to a gene. CDR3 region: CASSTITRGRPEAFF. The CDR3 DNA is TGTGCCAGTAGTACAATCACCAGGGGGCGACCTGAAGCTTTCTTT.

The chain joins TRBV25-1 to TRBJ2-3; tentatively, D is TRBD1 or TRBD2 (5 bases each). Between the trimmed V and J ends, which lost 2 bases and 2 bases, there was a span of 14 bases. The CDR3 sequence is 16 residues long. Germline-derived CDR1 and CDR2 are MGHDK and SYGVNS. The CDR3 sequence: CASSELARDATDTQYF. CDR3 in DNA: TGTGCCAGCAGTGAACTGGCTAGGGACGCCACAGATACGCAGTATTTT.

This chain uses TRBV27 with TRBJ2-3; D unclear. Trimming stripped 7 bases from V and 1 base from J, with 12 bases between. Germline V gene data show CDR1 as MNHEY and CDR2 as SMNVEV (reference sequence). This CDR3 has 14 amino acids. In nucleotides, the CDR3 is TGTGCCAGCAAGGGTAACGGACGCACAGATACGCAGTATTTT. Residues: CASKGNGRTDTQYF.

The rearrangement uses TRBV6-6 and TRBJ1-6, with D possibly TRBD1 on 5 matching bases. Trimming removed 6 bases at V and 9 bases at J, with 15 bases between. The V gene's germline CDR1 is MNHNY and CDR2 SVGAGI (reference sequence). This CDR3 has 14 amino acids. Here the CDR3 DNA reads TGTGCCAGCAGGCCCGGGACCGCCGGTTCACCCCTCCACTTT. Translation gives CASRPGTAGSPLHF.